The clone carrying this TCR beta chain was counted between two and nine times. The sample originates from a study of blood T cells in healthy people across ages. Combining a sample-barcoded 5' primer with a J-beta primer mix, a second PCR ran for roughly 7 to 12 cycles. TCRdb reprocessed the 5' RACE reads with MiXCR, giving one entry per CDR3 protein. The repertoire holds around 1,900,000 distinct CDR3 sequences, with about two fifths as singletons. Germline CDR1 KGHSH, CDR2 LQKENI. V lost 2 bases, J lost 7 bases, and 5 bases stayed unmatched. The CDR3 has 14 residues. What was sequenced was blood. This sequence was found in a human donor in good health. This chain connects TRBV18 to TRBJ2-1; 7 nucleotides line up with TRBD2. This CDR3 is CASSPLRGGNEQFF. The CDR3 DNA follows: TGTGCCAGCTCACCATTACGCGGGGGAAATGAGCAGTTCTTC.